This is a list of T cell receptor beta chains from one sample in a study of T-cell reconstitution after alpha-beta-depleted transplantation in children. TCRdb ran MiXCR on the PCR reads and lists one entry per CDR3 protein. In the table there are fewer than 550,000 distinct CDR3 sequences, 10% of which are singletons. The sample in question was PBMCs, obtained before TCRalphabeta/CD19-depleted stem cell transplant. These receptors were taken from a child younger than 10 with inherited bone marrow failure, due to receive a stem cell transplant. The CDR3 runs from the conserved cysteine through the conserved F or W. The D gene is left open where the match is weak.

V gene,D gene,J gene,CDR3 protein
TRBV20-1,-,TRBJ1-5,CSASGGSFNQPQHF
TRBV20-1,TRBD2,TRBJ2-7,CSARGASGRYEQYF
TRBV4-3,TRBD2,TRBJ2-5,CASSQERSGRIQETQYF
TRBV4-3,-,TRBJ2-1,CASSQGRGIYNEQFF
TRBV27,TRBD2,TRBJ2-7,CASRTSGRTSDEQYF
TRBV5-1,-,TRBJ2-5,CASTITGTPRETQYF
TRBV12-3/TRBV12-4,-,TRBJ2-2,CASRSYGELFF
TRBV7-2,TRBD1,TRBJ1-1,CASSLAGTVNTEAFF
TRBV5-4,-,TRBJ2-3,CASSPPSLDTQYF
TRBV27,TRBD1,TRBJ2-5,CASSLGQGPQETQYF
TRBV27,-,TRBJ1-5,CASSFSGASQPQHF
TRBV15,-,TRBJ2-1,CAAKGANYNEQFF
TRBV6-5,-,TRBJ1-6,CASSSPAIGSPLHF
TRBV6-1,-,TRBJ2-1,CASRRSGGHYNEQFF
TRBV5-1,TRBD1,TRBJ2-3,CASSLGAGTGRLTDTQYF
TRBV20-1,-,TRBJ2-1,CSPRYNEQFF
TRBV10-3,-,TRBJ2-2,CAISGISSPYSTGELFF
TRBV30,TRBD1,TRBJ1-2,CAWSGNRGTGDYGYTF
TRBV28,-,TRBJ2-1,CAGSDYNEQFF
TRBV10-3,TRBD2,TRBJ2-2,CAISESTAGGVGELFF
TRBV12-3/TRBV12-4,-,TRBJ2-1,CASSFGIYNEQFF
TRBV7-2,TRBD1,TRBJ1-6,CASSLTGGGNSPLHF
TRBV18,-,TRBJ2-5,CASSPGLLQETQYF
TRBV7-2,-,TRBJ2-5,CASSPERGRETQYF
TRBV12-3/TRBV12-4,-,TRBJ2-7,CASTLGAYEQYF
TRBV6-1,TRBD2,TRBJ2-1,CASKAGPMFAYNEQFF
TRBV12-3/TRBV12-4,-,TRBJ1-2,CASRSQGFGGYTF
TRBV9,TRBD2,TRBJ2-1,CASSGGLAGHNEQFF
TRBV27,TRBD1,TRBJ1-1,CASSLPGGVGTEAFF
TRBV30,TRBD1,TRBJ1-4,CAWDRVDEKLFF
TRBV4-3,TRBD2,TRBJ2-7,CASSQVSGRAIHEQYF
TRBV28,-,TRBJ2-1,CASSLIGGYNEQFF
TRBV23-1,-,TRBJ1-5,CASSQSRCQGQGQPQHF
TRBV27,TRBD2,TRBJ2-2,CASRSIAGGPGELFF
TRBV13,-,TRBJ2-2,CASSSMFANTGELFF
TRBV27,-,TRBJ2-7,CASSYRWTELYEQYF
TRBV9,TRBD1,TRBJ1-2,CASSNRGGVGYTF
TRBV6-5,TRBD2,TRBJ2-7,CASSYAAPGLAGSDYEQYF
TRBV10-2,TRBD2,TRBJ2-7,CASSGAGDGFEQYF
TRBV4-1,TRBD2,TRBJ2-7,CASSWGTSGSEEQYF